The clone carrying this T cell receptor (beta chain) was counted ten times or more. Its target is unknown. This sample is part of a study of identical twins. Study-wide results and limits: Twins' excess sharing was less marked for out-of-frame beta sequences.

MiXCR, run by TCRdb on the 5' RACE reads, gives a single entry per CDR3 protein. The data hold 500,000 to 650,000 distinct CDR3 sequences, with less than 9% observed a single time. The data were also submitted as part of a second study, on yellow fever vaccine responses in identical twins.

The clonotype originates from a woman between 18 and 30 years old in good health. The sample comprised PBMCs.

CDR3 loop: CASTKDPDNNEQFF. In DNA, the CDR3 is TGCGCCAGCACCAAGGACCCAGATAACAATGAGCAGTTCTTC. The chain has TRBV5-1 and TRBJ2-1; no clear D gene. Germline CDR1 and CDR2: SGHRS and YFSETQ. The CDR3 contains 14 residues. V was trimmed by 6 bases and J by 5 bases, leaving 15 bases between them.